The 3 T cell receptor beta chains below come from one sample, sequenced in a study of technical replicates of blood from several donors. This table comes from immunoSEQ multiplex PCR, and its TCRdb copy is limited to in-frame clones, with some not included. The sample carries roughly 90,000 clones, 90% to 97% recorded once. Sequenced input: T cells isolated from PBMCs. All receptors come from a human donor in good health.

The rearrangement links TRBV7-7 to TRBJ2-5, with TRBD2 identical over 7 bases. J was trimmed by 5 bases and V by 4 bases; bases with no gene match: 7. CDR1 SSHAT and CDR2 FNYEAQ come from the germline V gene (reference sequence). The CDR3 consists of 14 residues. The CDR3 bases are TGTGCCAGCAGCTCCCCCGGGACTAAGGAGACCCAGTACTTC. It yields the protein CASSSPGTKETQYF.

The DNA for the CDR3 is TGTGCCAGCAGCGCTTCAGGGGGCAACACTGAAGCTTTCTTT. Its translation is CASSASGGNTEAFF. The chain combines TRBV7-6 with TRBJ1-1; 8 bases map to TRBD1. Germline assignment: CDR1 SGHVS and CDR2 FNYEAQ. J was trimmed by 2 bases and V by 5 bases; bases with no gene match: 4. The CDR3 contains 14 residues.

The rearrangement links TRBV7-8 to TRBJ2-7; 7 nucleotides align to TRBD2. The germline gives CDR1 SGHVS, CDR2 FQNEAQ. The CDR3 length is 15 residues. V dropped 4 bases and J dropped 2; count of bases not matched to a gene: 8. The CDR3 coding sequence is TGTGCCAGCAGCTCCCGCTCGGGGGGAACCTACGAGCAGTACTTC. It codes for CASSSRSGGTYEQYF. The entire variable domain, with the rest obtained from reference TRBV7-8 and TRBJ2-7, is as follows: GAGVSQSPRYKVAKRGQDVALRCDPISGHVSLFWYQQALGQGPEFLTYFQNEAQLDKSGLPSDRFFAERPEGSVSTLKIQRTQQEDSAVYLCASSSRSGGTYEQYFGPGTRLTVT.